Listed here are 13 T cell receptor beta chains from one sample, sequenced in a study of T cell responses to AZD1222 COVID-19 vaccine. Sequencing was performed with immunoSEQ multiplex PCR; in TCRdb, only in-frame clones are kept and a portion is missing. The sample records 72,000 or so clones, around nine tenths being singletons. Material: peripheral blood, obtained on day 0 of AZD1222 vaccination. The receptors come from an adult in good health.

The chain's CDR3 is CATSDLGGPTDTQYF. CDR3 DNA: TGTGCCACCAGTGATTTGGGGGGCCCCACAGATACGCAGTATTTT. The chain recombines TRBV24-1 with TRBJ2-3, with D perhaps TRBD1 (6 bases). The V gene lost 0 bases and the J gene lost 2 bases, with 8 bases spanning the gap. Germline CDR1 KGHDR, CDR2 SFDVKD. The CDR3 is 15 residues long.

The V call is TRBV6-5, the J call TRBJ2-1; TRBD2 matches at 12 bases. This CDR3 is 16 amino acids long. Trimming removed 2 bases from V and 10 bases from J; junction bases left unmatched: 9. Germline CDR1 MNHEY, CDR2 SVGAGI. CDR3 bases: TGTGCCAGCAGTTACGCCGCTAGCGGGGGGGCGAGGGAGCAGTTCTTC. The encoded protein is CASSYAASGGAREQFF.

The CDR3 DNA follows: TGTGCCAGCAGCCAACCCGATAACGGGAGCTACAATGAGCAGTTCTTC. It codes for CASSQPDNGSYNEQFF. V and J are TRBV3-1 (or the pseudogene TRBV3-2) and TRBJ2-1; maybe TRBD2 (6 bases). Trimming took 2 bases from V and 3 from J, leaving 14 bases between them. The CDR3 has 16 residues. The V gene's germline CDR1 is LGHDT and CDR2 YNNKEL (reference sequence).

The chain uses TRBV24-1 and TRBJ1-2; D is uncertain. V was clipped by 1 base and J by 4 bases, with 6 bases between them. The CDR3 is made up of 13 amino acids. Germline CDR1 is KGHDR and CDR2 is SFDVKD. CDR3 DNA sequence: TGTGCCACCAGTGATTTCAAGTCCTATGGCTACACCTTC. As protein: CATSDFKSYGYTF.

The chain recombines TRBV9 with TRBJ2-1; D uncertain. V was cut by 1 base and J by 7 bases, with 15 bases left in between. The CDR3 is made up of 15 amino acids. Looked up from germline, CDR1 is SGDLS and CDR2 is YYNGEE. The CDR3: CASSVRALTGNEQFF. For the CDR3, the DNA is TGTGCCAGCAGCGTACGGGCCTTGACCGGGAATGAGCAGTTCTTC.

This rearrangement joins TRBV24-1 to TRBJ2-7; possibly TRBD2 for D (6 bases). Germline assignment: CDR1 KGHDR and CDR2 SFDVKD. The CDR3 is 14 amino acids. Trimming left V 5 bases short and J 0 bases short, with 10 bases between. The CDR3 nucleotides are TGTGCCACCAGTGGGGGGGTCAGCTCCTACGAGCAGTACTTC. It is translated as CATSGGVSSYEQYF.

The chain employs TRBV6-1 and TRBJ2-7; 12 bases are a match to TRBD1. Per the germline V gene, CDR1 is MNHNS and CDR2 is SASEGT. V lost 3 bases, J lost 4 bases, and 4 bases stayed unmatched. This CDR3 region has 15 residues. The CDR3 DNA is TGTGCCAGCAGTGAGCCGGGACAGGGGGCATACGAGCAGTACTTC. Its protein is CASSEPGQGAYEQYF.

The J gene is TRBJ1-5, the V gene TRBV6-5; D may be TRBD1 (5 bases). The V gene's germline CDR1 is MNHEY and CDR2 SVGAGI. Deletions cut 5 bases from V and 5 bases from J, with 10 bases between. The CDR3 is 13 residues long. The CDR3 sequence: CASSRGGDQPQHF. Here the CDR3 DNA reads TGTGCCAGCAGTCGGGGGGGTGATCAGCCCCAGCATTTT.

The chain uses TRBV7-3 and TRBJ2-3, with 10 bases lining up with TRBD2. CDR1 and CDR2 from the germline V gene are SGHTA and FQGTGA. V shed 5 bases, J shed 6 bases, and the junction held 17 bases outside the gene matches. This CDR3 is built from 18 residues. CDR3 in amino acids: CASSPIGASGGARDTQYF. CDR3 sequence (DNA): TGTGCCAGCAGCCCCATAGGGGCTAGCGGGGGTGCTCGGGATACGCAGTATTTT.

The V call is TRBV30, the J call TRBJ2-7, with TRBD1 matching 8 bases. Germline lookup yields CDR1 GTSNPN and CDR2 SVGIG (reference sequence). This CDR3 spans 13 amino acids. V shed 4 bases, J shed 3 bases, and the junction held 5 bases outside the gene matches. CDR3 nucleotides: TGTGCCTGGACCCTGGACAGGGACTACGAGCAGTACTTC. As protein: CAWTLDRDYEQYF.

J is TRBJ2-1 and V is TRBV7-2; perhaps TRBD2 as D (6 bases). The V gene lost 1 base and the J gene lost 4 bases, with 17 bases spanning the gap. There are 17 residues in the CDR3. CDR1 is SGHTA and CDR2 is FQGNSA in the germline V gene. CDR3 amino acids: CASSLGPSREVYNEQFF. In DNA, the CDR3 is TGTGCCAGCAGCTTAGGACCTTCGCGGGAAGTTTACAATGAGCAGTTCTTC.

This clone has a single count. The chain is built from TRBV7-6 and TRBJ2-3; 11 positions match TRBD2. With V trimmed by 0 bases and J by 2 bases, 7 bases remained unmatched. The CDR3 totals 18 residues. Germline lookup yields CDR1 SGHVS and CDR2 FNYEAQ. The chain's CDR3 is CASSLASGRETHTDTQYF. CDR3 nucleotides: TGTGCCAGCAGCTTAGCTAGCGGGAGGGAAACACACACAGATACGCAGTATTTT.

The rearrangement uses TRBV11-2 and TRBJ2-5; 9 nucleotides line up with TRBD1. Germline values: CDR1 SGHAT, CDR2 FQNNGV. The CDR3 length is 14 residues. V trimming: 4 bases; J trimming: 5 bases; junction bases outside the gene matches: 5. The CDR3 here is CASSSRDREETQYF. CDR3 DNA: TGTGCCAGCAGCTCCCGGGACAGGGAGGAGACCCAGTACTTC.